This TCR beta chain is from a study of identical twins. Study-wide results and limits: Out-of-frame alpha sequences shared by twins were enriched for low generation probability. Memory repertoires showed no such pattern, whereas abundant cord blood beta clonotypes carried fewer insertions.

As regards this clonotype: Its antigen is undetermined.

Trimming cost V 3 bases and J 1 base; bases outside gene matches: 8. This CDR3 is built from 16 residues. The V gene's germline CDR1 is SGHKS and CDR2 YYEKEE (reference sequence). TCRdb reprocessed the 5' RACE reads with MiXCR, giving one entry per CDR3 protein. In the table there are 250,000 or so distinct CDR3 sequences, roughly 7% of which are singletons. These data were likewise used in another study, on yellow fever vaccine responses in identical twins.

This sequence joins TRBV5-5 and TRBJ2-3; 7 nucleotides match TRBD2. The sequence was obtained from a woman under 30 in good health. The specimen sequenced was memory (CD45RO+) T cells sorted from blood. For the CDR3, the DNA is TGTGCCAGCAGCTCCCCCGGGAGGCGGGGCACAGATACGCAGTATTTT. Protein sequence: CASSSPGRRGTDTQYF.